Here is one T cell receptor (beta chain) with its context. Sequencing was performed with immunoSEQ multiplex PCR; in TCRdb, only in-frame clones are kept and a portion is missing. The sample consists of a few hundred thousand clones, 70% to 90% of them appearing once. This specimen belongs to a study of blood T cell repertoires in COVID-19. The CDR3 is 14 amino acids. J lost 4 bases, V lost 5 bases, and 4 bases had no gene match. Germline V gives CDR1 WNHNN, CDR2 SYGVQD (reference sequence). Material for sequencing was PBMCs or T cells enriched from blood (not recorded which). This receptor was taken from a woman aged 35 to 49 with acute COVID-19. The chain joins TRBV10-1 to TRBJ2-2, with 7 bases identical to TRBD1. CDR3 sequence reads: CASSPTGRTGELFF. In nucleotides, the CDR3 is TGCGCCAGCAGTCCGACAGGGCGCACCGGGGAGCTGTTTTTT.